This T cell receptor (beta chain) came from a study of T cell repertoires in cytomegalovirus infection. Broader study findings: Identification of carriers of CMV plus the relevant HLA was performed using cumulative public TCR beta family frequency. In two of eight donors, the top clonotype was HLA-C-restricted CMV-specific.

TCRdb reprocessed the reads with MiXCR, giving one entry per CDR3 protein. The table has roughly 630,000 distinct CDR3 sequences, 24% seen once. The table lists this clonotype with many counts. What it binds is not known. In germline, CDR1 is SGHVS, CDR2 FNYEAQ. This CDR3 is 14 amino acids long. Trimming cost V 5 bases and J 0 bases, with 11 bases left between them. This TCR derives from a human donor in good health (CMV status not recorded). Some clones in this sample may be carry-over from other donors' samples. Sequenced material: CD8+ T cells from PBMCs. The genes are TRBV7-6 and TRBJ2-7, with D possibly TRBD1 on 6 matching bases. This chain's CDR3 is CASSPRTDSYEQYF. The CDR3 nucleotides are TGTGCCAGCAGCCCCAGGACAGACTCCTACGAGCAGTACTTC.